This paragraph covers one T cell receptor beta chain sequence. This receptor's antigen is unknown. The sample holds no much larger clone one base away, and base qualities are not on file. The protocol used for the library was RT-PCR. The sequencing machine was an Illumina HiSeq 2500. TCRdb applied fastp at Q25 and MiXCR to the public reads, then kept only in-frame beta chains. Rows are combined by CDR3 protein, so each entry shows the most common genes and DNA. In this sample the table shows approximately 500,000 distinct CDR3 sequences, 13% to 15% of which occur a single time. The leading ten clones occupy 11% of the sample. This specimen comes from a study of response to subunit inactivated influenza vaccine listed by TCRdb under 2018. Study-level background: Deep quantitative T cell receptor repertoire profiling was used in the study to track responses to a trivalent subunit inactivated influenza vaccine. The investigation overall reported the following: According to the authors, only a limited number of new T cells may be recruited by each seasonal influenza vaccination.

Looking up the germline V gene yields CDR1 MGHDK and CDR2 SYGVNS. Here V drops 5 bases and J drops 1 base, and the junction holds 8 bases not matched to any gene. The CDR3, cysteine through phenylalanine, is 15 amino acids long. Of all the DNA, just the CDR3 is kept, 45 bases in frame from base 1. The sequence joins TRBV25-1 to TRBJ2-7; TRBD1 fits 7 bases in the junction. The receptor's source is a man aged 50 or older who received an inactivated influenza vaccine. Donor details come from another sample of the same person, matched by shared clones. The material sequenced was PBMCs from blood, taken approximately 12 days after vaccination. The CDR3 has the sequence CASSIGTAVSYEQYF. The DNA reads TGTGCCAGCAGTATCGGGACAGCCGTATCCTACGAGCAGTACTTC.